What follows is one T cell receptor (beta chain) and its context. What it recognizes is unknown. From RNA, the CDR3 regions of TCR beta chains were amplified and sequenced. An opening RT-PCR round employed HTBI primers and preceded a second-round multiplex PCR. TCRdb re-derived calls from the multiplex PCR reads in MiXCR, one entry per CDR3 protein. In the table there are around 43,000 distinct CDR3 sequences, under 65% of which are singletons. This sample was taken from a study of Graves' ophthalmopathy and Graves' hyperthyroidism. Study-wide points: Prediction of ophthalmopathy progression reached 70.59% sensitivity and 72% to 80% specificity. Most expanded clonotypes from thyroid (those above 0.001 frequency) were also found in blood.

CDR3 length: 8 amino acids. V lost 4 bases, J lost 13 bases, and 5 bases lay in between. The V gene's germline CDR1 is DFQATT and CDR2 SNEGSKA (reference sequence). Clinicians diagnosed using symptoms, serum thyroxine, TRAb, thyroid ultrasound and orbital computed tomography. Sample: peripheral blood. The chain is built from TRBV20-1 and TRBJ2-1; D uncertain. This clonotype was sampled from an adult man with Graves' ophthalmopathy. CDR3 in amino acids: CSAMRQFF. The CDR3 DNA follows: TGCAGTGCTATGAGACAGTTCTTC.